This entry features one T cell receptor (beta chain) sequence. Amplification used 60 Vbeta primers and 13 Jbeta primers. Generated by immunoSEQ multiplex PCR, the TCRdb table keeps only in-frame clones and is missing some. The ten top clones account for approximately 2%, within a sample of about 150,000 clones. The data were obtained in a study of cytomegalovirus exposure and HLA in healthy donors. The CDR3 consists of 14 residues. Germline lookup yields CDR1 MNHEY and CDR2 SMNVEV (reference sequence). V gave up 5 bases and J gave up 4 bases; unmatched junction bases: 3. Sequencing was done on a sample of PBMCs. The chain uses TRBV27 and TRBJ2-1, with TRBD2 matching 9 bases. This sequence originates from a man aged 25-45 years in good health and CMV-seronegative. The CDR3 is CASSIAGDYNEQFF. As DNA, the CDR3 is TGTGCCAGCAGTATAGCGGGGGATTACAATGAGCAGTTCTTC.